The 29 T cell receptor beta chains below all came from one sample that was sequenced in a study of T cell responses to AZD1222 COVID-19 vaccine (dated by TCRdb to the early 2020s). The library was obtained by the immunoSEQ multiplex PCR assay. TCRdb retrieved this table from immuneACCESS and kept in-frame rearrangements only. Not all clones are present; in checked studies, unresolved V genes account for under half, and no reason is known for the remainder. The sample table shows hundreds of thousands of clones, and about 92% are seen once. Of the sample, 1% is held by the ten largest clones. The time point label on this specimen signifies: baseline before first vaccination. What the treatment or condition label conveys for this sample: meningococcal conjugate vaccine given as trial control. The sequencing here drew on peripheral blood, taken on day 0 of MenACWY control vaccination. These receptors were taken from an adult in good health.

This clone was recorded a few times. The chain links TRBV27 to TRBJ1-3, with D maybe TRBD1 (5 bases). Germline-derived CDR1 and CDR2 are MNHEY and SMNVEV (reference sequence). The CDR3 sequence is 15 residues long. V was shortened by 5 bases and J by 4 bases, with 15 bases between the two germline ends. CDR3 sequence (DNA): TGTGCCAGCAGTAGGATCACAGGTCCCGGAAACACCATATATTTT. Translation: CASSRITGPGNTIYF.

This clone was observed a single time. V gene TRBV29-1 combines with J gene TRBJ1-4; D might be TRBD1 (5 bases). The ends were cut back, 5 bases at V and 4 bases at J, with 14 bases in the middle. CDR3 length: 14 residues. Germline loops: CDR1 SQVTM, CDR2 ANQGSEA. CDR3 coding DNA: TGCAGCGTTCTAGATACAGGCCTTAATGAAAAACTGTTTTTT. This encodes CSVLDTGLNEKLFF.

This rearrangement joins TRBV6-5 to TRBJ1-5; D call uncertain. Trimming removed 8 bases at V and 4 bases at J, with 12 bases between. Per germline, CDR1 MNHEY and CDR2 SVGAGI. This CDR3 comprises 13 residues. CDR3 in amino acids: CASRPVLNQPQHF. The CDR3, as DNA: TGTGCCAGCCGCCCGGTCTTGAATCAGCCCCAGCATTTT.

The count of this clone is one. The chain carries TRBV28 and TRBJ2-2; D unclear. The V gene lost 4 bases and the J gene lost 0 bases, with 3 bases spanning the gap. CDR3 length: 13 residues. Germline V gene data show CDR1 as MDHEN and CDR2 as SYDVKM. In DNA form, the CDR3 reads TGTGCCAGCAGTTCGACGAACACCGGGGAGCTGTTTTTT. Its protein is CASSSTNTGELFF.

In DNA form, the CDR3 reads TGTGCCAGCAGCTTGGCCGCAGTTTGGATTTCAGAGACCCAGTACTTC. Translation gives CASSLAAVWISETQYF. This sequence joins TRBV5-6 and TRBJ2-5; no clear D. Germline V CDR1 and CDR2: SGHDT, YYEEEE. Trimming cost V 0 bases and J 4 bases, with 16 bases left between them. The CDR3 loop spans 16 amino acids.

The rearrangement links TRBV12-3 or TRBV12-4 to TRBJ1-5, with no clear D. Trimming took 3 bases from V and 9 from J, leaving 9 bases between them. The CDR3 runs to 12 residues. This CDR3 reads CASSLGPSPQHF. The CDR3 nucleotides are TGTGCCAGCAGTTTGGGCCCCTCGCCCCAGCATTTT.

V is TRBV19 and J is TRBJ2-7; possibly TRBD1 for D (5 bases). Germline loops: CDR1 LNHDA, CDR2 SQIVND (reference sequence). CDR3 length equals 14 residues. V was trimmed by 4 bases and J by 0 bases, leaving 10 bases between them. The CDR3 is CASSRRQGSYEQYF. The DNA for the CDR3 is TGTGCCAGTAGTAGACGGCAGGGCTCCTACGAGCAGTACTTC.

V and J are TRBV21-1 and TRBJ2-1; TRBD2 is the table's D call and was not checked against the DNA. TRBV21-1 constitutes a pseudogene. This CDR3 has 17 residues. Written as DNA, the CDR3 is TGTGCCAGCAGCAACCCCACTAGCGGGGGGGATTACAATGAGCAGTTCTTC. As protein: CASSNPTSGGDYNEQFF.

This clone has just one count. J is TRBJ2-3 and V is TRBV7-9; D is uncertain. This CDR3 is 16 amino acids long. V lost 5 bases to trimming and J lost 1 base, with 16 bases between them. The germline V gene has CDR1 SEHNR and CDR2 FQNEAQ (reference sequence). For the CDR3, the DNA is TGTGCCAGCAGCATATCAACCGGGCTTGGCACAGATACGCAGTATTTT. It translates to CASSISTGLGTDTQYF.

This clone turned up a few times. The chain couples TRBV28 to TRBJ1-2; a weak D match, TRBD1 (5 bases). The V gene's germline CDR1 is MDHEN and CDR2 SYDVKM. The CDR3 is 15 amino acids. V shed 2 bases and J shed 1 base, with 11 bases lying between them. CDR3 sequence (DNA): TGTGCCAGCAGTTTAATCTCAGGGCTTAACTATGGCTACACCTTC. Encoded protein: CASSLISGLNYGYTF.

The DNA for the CDR3 is TGTGCCAGCAGCCAAACTAGCGGGGGGTTCGATACGCAGTATTTT. This encodes CASSQTSGGFDTQYF. The chain has TRBV7-9 and TRBJ2-3; TRBD2 aligns across 12 bases. Germline V gene data show CDR1 as SEHNR and CDR2 as FQNEAQ (reference sequence). After removal of 5 bases from V and 6 bases from J, the junction contained 6 bases not matched to a gene. There are 15 residues in the CDR3.

V is TRBV30 and J is TRBJ2-1, with D possibly TRBD1 on 5 matching bases. Trimming cost V 3 bases and J 6 bases, with 12 bases left between them. The germline V gene has CDR1 GTSNPN and CDR2 SVGIG (reference sequence). CDR3 length: 13 amino acids. DNA of the CDR3: TGTGCCTGGAGAGATAGGGGTTCCAATGAGCAGTTCTTC. This codes for CAWRDRGSNEQFF.

This chain connects TRBV7-2 to TRBJ1-3, with 8 nucleotides matching TRBD1. Per germline, CDR1 SGHTA and CDR2 FQGNSA. V lost 1 base, J lost 2 bases, and 4 bases stayed unmatched. There are 16 residues in the CDR3. The CDR3 region has the DNA TGTGCCAGCAGCTTAGGCCAGGGGGCGGCTGGAAACACCATATATTTT. This codes for CASSLGQGAAGNTIYF. Full variable domain (missing parts from reference TRBV7-2 and TRBJ1-3): GAGVSQSPSNKVTEKGKDVELRCDPISGHTALYWYRQSLGQGLEFLIYFQGNSAPDKSGLPSDRFSAERTGGSVSTLTIQRTQQEDSAVYLCASSLGQGAAGNTIYFGEGSWLTVV.

V gene TRBV18 combines with J gene TRBJ2-7; the D is unclear. CDR1 is KGHSH and CDR2 is LQKENI in the germline V gene. This CDR3 comprises 12 residues. V lost 3 bases and J lost 5, with 8 bases in between. CDR3 nucleotide sequence: TGTGCCAGCTCACCTTGGGAAGACGAGCAGTACTTC. Translated: CASSPWEDEQYF.

The rearrangement uses TRBV27 and TRBJ1-2; TRBD1 aligns across 10 bases. V lost 5 bases and J lost 4; bases outside the gene matches: 7. Per germline, CDR1 MNHEY and CDR2 SMNVEV (reference sequence). CDR3 length equals 15 residues. CDR3 residues: CASSRQGALSYGYTF. The CDR3 DNA sequence: TGTGCCAGCAGTCGACAGGGGGCCCTAAGCTATGGCTACACCTTC.

The rearrangement links TRBV20-1 to TRBJ2-7; 10 positions match TRBD2. After removal of 3 bases from V and 3 bases from J, the junction contained 5 bases not matched to a gene. The V gene's germline CDR1 is DFQATT and CDR2 SNEGSKA (reference sequence). There are 14 residues in the CDR3. This CDR3 reads CSASLPSGGYEQYF. For the CDR3, the DNA is TGCAGTGCTAGTCTCCCTAGCGGGGGCTACGAGCAGTACTTC.

V usage is TRBV6-4 and J usage is TRBJ2-1; TRBD2 aligns across 9 bases. The V and J ends lost 8 bases and 5 bases, in that order; junction bases with no gene match: 10. The CDR3 spans 15 residues. Per the germline V gene, CDR1 is MRHNA and CDR2 is SNTAGT. In DNA, the CDR3 is TGTGCCAGCTCCCCCCTAGCGGGGTTCAACAATGAGCAGTTCTTC. Its protein product is CASSPLAGFNNEQFF.

The chain uses TRBV5-1 and TRBJ1-1; no reliable D call. The CDR3 has 14 amino acids. CDR1 SGHRS and CDR2 YFSETQ come from the germline V gene. The V end was cut by 2 bases, the J end by 3 bases, with 11 bases between. The CDR3 sequence is CASSLQLLDTEAFF. The CDR3, as DNA: TGCGCCAGCAGCTTACAATTACTGGACACTGAAGCTTTCTTT. Full variable domain (rest looked up from reference TRBV5-1 and TRBJ1-1): KAGVTQTPRYLIKTRGQQVTLSCSPISGHRSVSWYQQTPGQGLQFLFEYFSETQRNKGNFPGRFSGRQFSNSRSEMNVSTLELGDSALYLCASSLQLLDTEAFFGQGTRLTVV.

The V and J genes are TRBV3-1 (or the pseudogene TRBV3-2) and TRBJ1-5; 8 positions agree with TRBD1. The germline V gene encodes CDR1 LGHDT and CDR2 YNNKEL (reference sequence). J was trimmed by 12 bases and V by 3 bases; bases with no gene match: 4. The CDR3 spans 12 residues. The CDR3 protein is CASSQNRGYQHF. For the CDR3, the DNA is TGTGCCAGCAGCCAGAACAGGGGGTACCAGCATTTT.

The V gene is TRBV7-9, the J gene TRBJ2-1; a possible D gene is TRBD2 (6 bases). V lost 5 bases and J lost 9, with 23 bases in between. Germline V gives CDR1 SEHNR, CDR2 FQNEAQ (reference sequence). CDR3 size: 16 residues. Here the CDR3 DNA reads TGTGCCAGCAGCCCGCCTTGGGCTAGCGAGGTTGGTGAGCAGTTCTTC. Protein product: CASSPPWASEVGEQFF.

V gene TRBV4-3 combines with J gene TRBJ1-3; possible D gene TRBD1, 5 bases. The CDR3 loop spans 16 amino acids. V was pared by 0 bases and J by 0 bases, with 9 bases between. The germline gives CDR1 LGHNA, CDR2 YSLEER. CDR3 DNA sequence: TGCGCCAGCAGCCAAGACAGGGAGATCTCTGGAAACACCATATATTTT. It specifies CASSQDREISGNTIYF.

The chain links TRBV27 to TRBJ2-1; 9 nucleotides agree with TRBD1. After removal of 5 bases from V and 8 bases from J, the junction contained 13 bases not matched to a gene. The germline CDR1 and CDR2 sequences are MNHEY and SMNVEV (reference sequence). The CDR3 is 16 amino acids. CDR3 sequence: CASSLGGGQGRDEQFF. In nucleotides, the CDR3 is TGTGCCAGCAGTCTCGGGGGAGGACAGGGGCGGGATGAGCAGTTCTTC.

Remarks on this clone: The sample carries other DNA sequences with the same CDR3. The rearrangement joins TRBV19 to TRBJ1-5; D ambiguous. The CDR3 has 13 residues. Germline V gives CDR1 LNHDA, CDR2 SQIVND (reference sequence). The V end lost 5 bases, the J end lost 2 bases, and 7 bases lay between the germline ends. In nucleotides, the CDR3 is TGTGCCAGTAGTCCGGACCGCAATCAGCCCCAGCATTTT. Residues: CASSPDRNQPQHF.

V gene TRBV7-9 combines with J gene TRBJ1-2, with TRBD1 matching over 8 bases. The CDR3 has 14 amino acids. The germline gives CDR1 SEHNR, CDR2 FQNEAQ (reference sequence). The trim removed 5 bases at V and 8 bases at J, leaving 10 bases unmatched. The CDR3 is CASSPQGGGLGYTF. CDR3 bases: TGTGCCAGCAGCCCACAGGGGGGCGGATTGGGCTACACCTTC. Combining the CDR3 with reference TRBV7-9 and TRBJ1-2 gives the whole variable domain DTGVSQNPRHKITKRGQNVTFRCDPISEHNRLYWYRQTLGQGPEFLTYFQNEAQLEKSRLLSDRFSAERPKGSFSTLEIQRTEQGDSAMYLCASSPQGGGLGYTFGSGTRLTVV.

Notes on this clone: Other nucleotide sequences from this sample produce the same CDR3. The J gene is TRBJ1-5, the V gene TRBV2; the D gene is possibly TRBD1 (5 bases). The CDR3 totals 13 residues. Germline CDR1 reads SNHLY; CDR2 reads FYNNEI. Trimming stripped 1 base from V and 7 bases from J, with 8 bases between. The CDR3: CASSEGGRQPQHF. CDR3 DNA sequence: TGTGCCAGCAGTGAAGGGGGCCGGCAGCCCCAGCATTTT.

This sequence joins TRBV6-2 or TRBV6-3 and TRBJ2-7; possible D gene TRBD1, 5 bases. Germline CDR1 reads MNHEY; CDR2 reads SVGEGT. The CDR3 contains 13 residues. Trimming removed 4 bases at V and 3 bases at J, with 10 bases between. CDR3 amino acids: CASSWTRHYEQYF. CDR3 in DNA: TGTGCCAGCAGTTGGACAAGACACTACGAGCAGTACTTC.

This clone was counted a single time. The sample has other DNA sequences that encode this CDR3 too. The chain recombines TRBV30 with TRBJ1-1; D not resolved. V shed 2 bases and J shed 2 bases, with 6 bases lying between them. This CDR3 is 12 amino acids long. Looked up from germline, CDR1 is GTSNPN and CDR2 is SVGIG (reference sequence). CDR3 amino acids: CAWSRTNTEAFF. CDR3 coding DNA: TGTGCCTGGAGTAGGACCAACACTGAAGCTTTCTTT.

Here the CDR3 reads CASSKEDGRVNTEAFF. The CDR3 nucleotides are TGTGCCAGCAGCAAAGAGGATGGCAGGGTGAACACTGAAGCTTTCTTT. This chain links TRBV21-1 with TRBJ1-1; TRBD1, as called in the table, went unchecked against the DNA. TRBV21-1 is shown as a pseudogene. CDR3 size: 16 residues.

The J gene is TRBJ2-1, the V gene TRBV4-3, with 9 nucleotides matching TRBD2. This CDR3 has 18 amino acids. Germline-derived CDR1 and CDR2 are LGHNA and YSLEER. The V and J ends lost 0 bases and 7 bases, in that order; junction bases with no gene match: 13. The CDR3 nucleotides are TGCGCCAGCAGCCAAGATTTACAGCGGGGGGTCCGCAGGAATGAGCAGTTCTTC. It specifies CASSQDLQRGVRRNEQFF.